Listed here are 13 T cell receptor beta chains from one sample, sequenced in a study of cytomegalovirus exposure and HLA in healthy donors. Libraries were prepared by immunoSEQ multiplex PCR; TCRdb keeps only in-frame clonotypes and omits some of them. This sample has about 330,000 clones, with roughly 90% found just once. Sequenced input: PBMCs. The origin of the receptors is a woman in her thirties in good health and CMV-seropositive.

The chain links TRBV15 to TRBJ2-1, with 7 bases lining up with TRBD2. V trimming: 8 bases; J trimming: 2 bases; junction bases outside the gene matches: 6. This CDR3 has 14 amino acids. Germline loops: CDR1 LNHNV, CDR2 YYDKDF (reference sequence). The CDR3 nucleotides are TGTGCCACCGCGGGAGAGGAGACCTACAATGAGCAGTTCTTC. Translated, it gives CATAGEETYNEQFF.

This chain links TRBV2 with TRBJ2-5; 12 positions match TRBD2. Germline V gives CDR1 SNHLY, CDR2 FYNNEI. The CDR3 loop spans 18 amino acids. Trimming removed 7 bases from V and 5 bases from J; junction bases left unmatched: 17. CDR3 nucleotide sequence: TGTGCCAGCACTCCGAGGTCGGCTAGCGGGGGGGTTTGGGAGACCCAGTACTTC. Translated, it gives CASTPRSASGGVWETQYF.

The V gene is TRBV6-1, the J gene TRBJ2-7, with 7 bases matching TRBD1. Germline CDR1 and CDR2: MNHNS and SASEGT. The CDR3 contains 13 residues. The junction had 4 bases not matched to a gene; V was cut back by 5 bases and J by 3 bases. CDR3: CASSTTGRYEQYF. The CDR3 region has the DNA TGTGCCAGCAGTACGACAGGGCGCTACGAGCAGTACTTC.

The chain joins TRBV5-4 to TRBJ2-1; 15 bases are a match to TRBD2. Germline lookup yields CDR1 SGHNT and CDR2 YYREEE (reference sequence). The CDR3 consists of 15 residues. The V segment lost 4 bases and the J segment 9 bases; nucleotides outside the gene matches: 5. The CDR3 loop reads CASSIGLAGGREQFF. For the CDR3, the DNA is TGTGCCAGCAGCATAGGACTAGCGGGGGGGCGTGAGCAGTTCTTC.

This chain uses TRBV28 with TRBJ2-7, with D possibly being TRBD1 (5 bases). V was shortened by 4 bases and J by 2 bases, with 9 bases between the two germline ends. CDR1 MDHEN and CDR2 SYDVKM come from the germline V gene. The CDR3 is 13 amino acids. CDR3 bases: TGTGCCAGCAGTTGGGGCTTAGCCTACGAGCAGTACTTC. Its translation: CASSWGLAYEQYF.

The J gene is TRBJ2-5, the V gene TRBV5-6; D is perhaps TRBD2 (5 bases). Deletions cut 7 bases from V and 2 bases from J, with 18 bases between. The germline V gene encodes CDR1 SGHDT and CDR2 YYEEEE. The CDR3 sequence is 15 residues long. The CDR3, as DNA: TGTGCCAGCGACGCTCCCGGGGTCGAGCAAGAGACCCAGTACTTC. Translated, it gives CASDAPGVEQETQYF. Using reference TRBV5-6 and TRBJ2-5 for the parts outside the CDR3, the full variable domain is DAGVTQSPTHLIKTRGQQVTLRCSPKSGHDTVSWYQQALGQGPQFIFQYYEEEERQRGNFPDRFSGHQFPNYSSELNVNALLLGDSALYLCASDAPGVEQETQYFGPGTRLLVL.

The rearrangement joins TRBV28 to TRBJ1-5, with D uncertain. CDR1 MDHEN and CDR2 SYDVKM come from the germline V gene. Deletions cut 6 bases from V and 8 bases from J, with 17 bases between. The CDR3 consists of 14 residues. The CDR3 is CASSPTFGREPQHF. The DNA for the CDR3 is TGTGCCAGCAGCCCGACCTTCGGTAGAGAGCCCCAGCATTTT.

The rearrangement joins TRBV5-1 to TRBJ2-7, with D perhaps given as TRBD1 or TRBD2 (5 bases each). Deletions cut 7 bases from V and 2 bases from J, with 19 bases between. CDR3 length equals 15 residues. Germline CDR1 reads SGHRS; CDR2 reads YFSETQ. The CDR3 region is CASGDARDLTYEQYF. The CDR3 region has the DNA TGCGCCAGCGGGGATGCCCGGGACCTGACCTACGAGCAGTACTTC.

The rearrangement joins TRBV7-3 to TRBJ2-2, with TRBD1 matching over 8 bases. CDR3 length: 17 amino acids. V dropped 2 bases and J dropped 4; count of bases not matched to a gene: 9. Germline CDR1 reads SGHTA; CDR2 reads FQGTGA. As DNA, the CDR3 is TGTGCCAGCAGCTTAGTCCGCAGGGGGCGCGGCACCGGGGAGCTGTTTTTT. It specifies CASSLVRRGRGTGELFF.

The V gene is TRBV30, the J gene TRBJ2-3, with D uncertain. The CDR3 is 12 residues long. The V gene's germline CDR1 is GTSNPN and CDR2 SVGIG (reference sequence). The V end lost 4 bases, the J end lost 1 base, and 6 bases lay between the germline ends. The CDR3 sequence: CAWTGRTDTQYF. CDR3 DNA: TGTGCCTGGACGGGTCGCACAGATACGCAGTATTTT. Supplemented by reference TRBV30 and TRBJ2-3, the full variable domain reads SQTIHQWPATLVQPVGSPLSLECTVEGTSNPNLYWYRQAAGRGLQLLFYSVGIGQISSEVPQNLSASRPQDRQFILSSKKLLLSDSGFYLCAWTGRTDTQYFGPGTRLTVL.

This clone was found once. This chain links TRBV11-2 with TRBJ2-3, with D hard to call. Trimming took off 5 bases at V and 2 bases at J, with 17 bases between the two ends. Germline V lookup: CDR1 SGHAT, CDR2 FQNNGV. The CDR3 spans 16 residues. In DNA, the CDR3 is TGTGCCAGCAGCCCTAGTCGCAGTTCAAACACAGATACGCAGTATTTT. Encoded protein: CASSPSRSSNTDTQYF. Complete variable domain (other parts from reference TRBV11-2 and TRBJ2-3): EAGVAQSPRYKIIEKRQSVAFWCNPISGHATLYWYQQILGQGPKLLIQFQNNGVVDDSQLPKDRFSAERLKGVDSTLKIQPAKLEDSAVYLCASSPSRSSNTDTQYFGPGTRLTVL.

The rearrangement links TRBV10-2 to TRBJ1-3, with D tentatively TRBD1 (5 bases). The V and J ends lost 7 bases and 3 bases respectively, with 13 bases between them. CDR3 length: 14 residues. CDR1 is WSHSY and CDR2 is SAAADI in the germline V gene. This CDR3 reads CASKGTALGNTIYF. The CDR3 coding sequence is TGCGCCAGCAAAGGGACCGCTCTTGGAAACACCATATATTTT.

J is TRBJ1-4 and V is TRBV6-5; 7 positions match TRBD1. Germline CDR1 MNHEY, CDR2 SVGAGI. The ends lost 6 bases at V and 10 bases at J; junction bases unmatched: 11. The length of the CDR3 is 14 residues. As DNA, the CDR3 is TGTGCCAGCAGAGCCGGGACAGAAGAGGCAAAACTGTTTTTT. This sequence encodes CASRAGTEEAKLFF.